This TCR beta chain came from a study of blood T cell repertoires in COVID-19. Overall study: Sites in the United States, Italy and Spain provided acute and convalescent COVID-19 samples. PBMCs, B-cell-depleted T cells, or T cells were the source of the cDNA or gDNA that made up the material.

Source study methods: Estimation of nucleated cell counts relied on the amplification of reference gene primers. Sequencing used immunoSEQ multiplex PCR; TCRdb keeps in-frame clones, though not all of them. V and J calls and clone size come straight from that table; D and trimming were deduced from the DNA. The table lists some 210,000 clones, nearly 90% of them singletons. Trimming stripped 2 bases from V and 2 bases from J, with 13 bases between. Germline V lookup: CDR1 MNHEY, CDR2 SMNVEV (reference sequence). The CDR3 has 15 residues. The rearrangement links TRBV27 to TRBJ2-7; D gene ambiguous. This receptor was identified in a woman aged 40 to 50 who had recovered from COVID-19. Sequenced input: peripheral blood. In DNA, the CDR3 is TGTGCCAGCAGTTTAAAACAGCTTGGAACCTACGAGCAGTACTTC. Residues: CASSLKQLGTYEQYF.